These 8 T cell receptor beta chains came from one sample sequenced in a study of shared clonotypes between healthy human individuals. The protocol was immunoSEQ multiplex PCR, while the TCRdb copy is restricted to in-frame clones and leaves out a portion. The repertoire holds some 980,000 clones, with about 80% as singletons. The sequencing sample was made of memory CD4+ T cells sorted from blood. Noted subset: CD45RA-negative fraction. These receptors all stem from a man between 18 and 29 years old in good health.

The chain recombines TRBV7-9 with TRBJ2-3; 9 nucleotides align to TRBD2. The V gene end was trimmed by 5 bases and the J gene end by 2 bases; junction bases not matched to a gene: 8. The germline V gene has CDR1 SEHNR and CDR2 FQNEAQ (reference sequence). There are 16 residues in the CDR3. The DNA of the CDR3 is TGTGCCAGCAGCCCCGGAGCGGGGGGCCTCACAGATACGCAGTATTTT. The encoded protein is CASSPGAGGLTDTQYF.

This chain uses TRBV2 with TRBJ1-5; D call uncertain. Germline V gene sequence: CDR1 SNHLY, CDR2 FYNNEI. The length of the CDR3 is 16 residues. The V gene lost 4 bases and the J gene lost 3 bases, with 16 bases spanning the gap. CDR3 sequence: CASSVEGPVLNQPQHF. CDR3 nucleotides: TGTGCCAGCAGTGTGGAAGGGCCCGTCCTCAATCAGCCCCAGCATTTT.

The genes are TRBV5-1 and TRBJ2-7; 7 nucleotides agree with TRBD1. The junction had 1 base not matched to a gene; V was cut back by 1 base and J by 0 bases. Germline values: CDR1 SGHRS, CDR2 YFSETQ. The length of the CDR3 is 14 residues. The chain's CDR3 is CASSLKGASYEQYF. CDR3 sequence (DNA): TGCGCCAGCAGCTTGAAGGGGGCCTCCTACGAGCAGTACTTC.

The chain uses TRBV7-3 and TRBJ1-1, with TRBD1 as a possible D gene (5 bases). Germline lookup yields CDR1 SGHTA and CDR2 FQGTGA. CDR3 length: 13 residues. Trimming removed 5 bases from V and 4 bases from J, with 11 bases in between. CDR3 sequence (DNA): TGTGCCAGCAGCGCGACGGGGGGCACTGAAGCTTTCTTT. Its protein product is CASSATGGTEAFF. The entire variable domain, with the rest obtained from reference TRBV7-3 and TRBJ1-1, is as follows: GAGVSQTPSNKVTEKGKYVELRCDPISGHTALYWYRQSLGQGPEFLIYFQGTGAADDSGLPNDRFFAVRPEGSVSTLKIQRTERGDSAVYLCASSATGGTEAFFGQGTRLTVV.

The chain recombines TRBV5-4 with TRBJ1-2; D might be TRBD1 (6 bases). The CDR3 runs 14 residues. In germline, CDR1 is SGHNT, CDR2 YYREEE (reference sequence). Trimming stripped 0 bases from V and 5 bases from J, with 11 bases between. DNA for the CDR3: TGTGCCAGCAGCTTGGACAGGGTTGATTATGGCTACACCTTC. Translation gives CASSLDRVDYGYTF.

Details on this clone: At the DNA level, this CDR3 is encoded by other sequences in the same sample as well. The chain has TRBV5-4 and TRBJ2-5, with D perhaps matching TRBD1 (5 bases). V was clipped by 0 bases and J by 3 bases, with 6 bases between them. The V gene's germline CDR1 is SGHNT and CDR2 YYREEE (reference sequence). This CDR3 is built from 13 residues. The CDR3 nucleotides read TGTGCCAGCAGCTTGGTAGGGGAAGAGACCCAGTACTTC. It encodes CASSLVGEETQYF.

Concerning this clone itself: This specimen includes other DNA sequences encoding the same CDR3. The rearrangement uses TRBV28 and TRBJ2-5, with a weak D call TRBD1 (6 bases). The CDR3 is 13 residues long. Germline CDR1 reads MDHEN; CDR2 reads SYDVKM. The germline V and J ends were trimmed by 4 bases and 5 bases, with 11 bases remaining between them. CDR3 DNA: TGTGCCAGCAGTTCTTACAGGGAGGAGACCCAGTACTTC. This gives the protein CASSSYREETQYF.

This clone appeared a few times. This chain uses TRBV12-5 with TRBJ2-7; D uncertain. Looked up from germline, CDR1 is LGHNT and CDR2 is FRNRAP. The CDR3 sequence is 12 residues long. Trimming took off 2 bases at V and 6 bases at J, with 8 bases between the two ends. The CDR3 DNA is TGTGCTAGTGGTTTGCAACTCGGCGAGCAGTACTTC. This encodes CASGLQLGEQYF.